These T cell receptor beta chains were read from a single sample in a study of shared clonotypes between healthy human individuals. Sequencing was performed with immunoSEQ multiplex PCR; in TCRdb, only in-frame clones are kept and a portion is missing. This sample has some 2 million clones, with about 95% found just once. Specimen: naive CD8+ T cells sorted from blood. Every receptor here comes from a man in his late teens or twenties in good health. Both conserved end residues are part of each CDR3. A D gene is named only where the DNA matches it firmly. Part of the rows lack a size; the others show once, few, many or a class for expanded clones.

d_gene: NA; v_gene: TRBV18; abundance: NA; len: 17; j_gene: TRBJ2-3; CDR3aa: CASSPALVRGLTDTQYF; CDR3nt: TGTGCCAGCTCACCCGCCCTCGTGAGAGGTCTGACAGATACGCAGTATTTT
d_gene: NA; v_gene: TRBV6-5; abundance: NA; len: 13; j_gene: TRBJ1-1; CDR3aa: CASRSGGNTEAFF; CDR3nt: TGTGCCAGCAGATCCGGGGGTAACACTGAAGCTTTCTTT
d_gene: NA; v_gene: TRBV28; abundance: NA; len: 17; j_gene: TRBJ1-1; CDR3aa: CASSPPGTWEMNTEAFF; CDR3nt: TGTGCCAGCAGCCCACCTGGGACATGGGAGATGAACACTGAAGCTTTCTTT
d_gene: NA; v_gene: TRBV6-5; abundance: NA; len: 15; j_gene: TRBJ1-5; CDR3aa: CASSYTTGSNQPQHF; CDR3nt: TGTGCCAGCAGTTACACAACAGGGTCCAATCAGCCCCAGCATTTT
d_gene: NA; v_gene: TRBV29-1; abundance: NA; len: 15; j_gene: TRBJ1-3; CDR3aa: CSVVSLGDSGNTIYF; CDR3nt: TGCAGCGTTGTCTCTTTAGGGGACTCTGGAAACACCATATATTTT
d_gene: NA; v_gene: TRBV5-5; abundance: NA; len: 16; j_gene: TRBJ2-7; CDR3aa: CASSQSPYPQSYEQYF; CDR3nt: TGTGCCAGCAGTCAAAGTCCATATCCCCAATCCTACGAGCAGTACTTC
d_gene: TRBD1; v_gene: TRBV9; abundance: once; len: 14; j_gene: TRBJ2-7; CDR3aa: CASSPLDRDYEQYF; CDR3nt: TGTGCCAGCAGCCCTCTGGACAGGGATTACGAGCAGTACTTC
d_gene: NA; v_gene: TRBV6-6; abundance: NA; len: 13; j_gene: TRBJ1-3; CDR3aa: CASLDNSGNTIYF; CDR3nt: TGTGCCAGCCTCGACAACTCTGGAAACACCATATATTTT
d_gene: NA; v_gene: TRBV5-4; abundance: NA; len: 13; j_gene: TRBJ2-7; CDR3aa: CASSLNIGYEQYF; CDR3nt: TGTGCCAGCAGCTTGAATATAGGCTACGAGCAGTACTTC
d_gene: TRBD2; v_gene: TRBV30; abundance: NA; len: 15; j_gene: TRBJ2-5; CDR3aa: CAWTSSGRANETQYF; CDR3nt: TGTGCCTGGACCTCCAGCGGGAGGGCCAATGAGACCCAGTACTTC
d_gene: NA; v_gene: TRBV19; abundance: NA; len: 14; j_gene: TRBJ2-7; CDR3aa: CASSLSSARYEQYF; CDR3nt: TGTGCCAGTAGTTTGTCTAGCGCCCGCTACGAGCAGTACTTC
d_gene: TRBD1; v_gene: TRBV11-2; abundance: NA; len: 15; j_gene: TRBJ1-2; CDR3aa: CASSSPGQGVYGYTF; CDR3nt: TGTGCCAGCAGCTCCCCGGGACAGGGTGTCTATGGCTACACCTTC
d_gene: NA; v_gene: TRBV4-1; abundance: NA; len: 13; j_gene: TRBJ1-1; CDR3aa: CASSTAWNTEAFF; CDR3nt: TGCGCCAGCAGCACAGCGTGGAACACTGAAGCTTTCTTT
d_gene: NA; v_gene: TRBV28; abundance: NA; len: 15; j_gene: TRBJ1-5; CDR3aa: CASSPWDKQSGPQHF; CDR3nt: TGTGCCAGCAGTCCCTGGGACAAACAAAGTGGGCCCCAGCATTTT
d_gene: TRBD1; v_gene: TRBV6-5; abundance: NA; len: 14; j_gene: TRBJ2-7; CDR3aa: CASKPTGNSYEQYF; CDR3nt: TGTGCCAGCAAGCCGACAGGGAACTCCTACGAGCAGTACTTC
d_gene: NA; v_gene: TRBV29-1; abundance: NA; len: 9; j_gene: TRBJ1-5; CDR3aa: CSVDQPQHF; CDR3nt: TGCAGCGTCGATCAGCCCCAGCATTTT
d_gene: TRBD2; v_gene: TRBV4-1; abundance: NA; len: 17; j_gene: TRBJ2-1; CDR3aa: CASSLPPGTSGSNEQFF; CDR3nt: TGCGCCAGCAGCCTACCCCCCGGGACTAGCGGGAGTAATGAGCAGTTCTTC
d_gene: NA; v_gene: TRBV29-1; abundance: NA; len: 12; j_gene: TRBJ2-7; CDR3aa: CSARDTSYEQYF; CDR3nt: TGCAGCGCCCGGGACACCTCCTACGAGCAGTACTTC
d_gene: NA; v_gene: TRBV27; abundance: NA; len: 13; j_gene: TRBJ2-3; CDR3aa: CASRNLDMDTQYF; CDR3nt: TGTGCCAGCAGAAATTTAGACATGGATACGCAGTATTTT
d_gene: TRBD2; v_gene: TRBV5-4; abundance: NA; len: 17; j_gene: TRBJ2-4; CDR3aa: CASSSYGTSALADIQYF; CDR3nt: TGTGCCAGCAGCAGCTATGGGACTAGCGCGCTTGCGGACATTCAGTACTTC
d_gene: TRBD1; v_gene: TRBV7-9; abundance: NA; len: 13; j_gene: TRBJ1-4; CDR3aa: CASRGQYNEKLFF; CDR3nt: TGTGCCAGCAGGGGACAGTATAATGAAAAACTGTTTTTT
d_gene: TRBD1; v_gene: TRBV5-4; abundance: NA; len: 14; j_gene: TRBJ2-7; CDR3aa: CASSPGQGIYEQYF; CDR3nt: TGTGCCAGCAGCCCGGGACAGGGGATCTACGAGCAGTACTTC
d_gene: TRBD2; v_gene: TRBV4-1; abundance: NA; len: 18; j_gene: TRBJ2-7; CDR3aa: CASSQEPPGTSGTYEQYF; CDR3nt: TGCGCCAGCAGCCAGGAACCGCCCGGGACTAGCGGGACCTACGAGCAGTACTTC
d_gene: NA; v_gene: TRBV23-1; abundance: NA; len: 15; j_gene: TRBJ2-7; CDR3aa: CASSHRGQIRLEVAF; CDR3nt: TGCGCCAGCAGTCACCGAGGACAAATCCGGCTGGAAGTAGCCTTC
d_gene: TRBD1; v_gene: TRBV25-1; abundance: NA; len: 14; j_gene: TRBJ2-7; CDR3aa: CASSETGTGYEQYF; CDR3nt: TGTGCCAGCAGTGAGACCGGGACAGGGTACGAGCAGTACTTC
d_gene: NA; v_gene: TRBV4-1; abundance: NA; len: 14; j_gene: TRBJ2-3; CDR3aa: CASSQTGITDTQYF; CDR3nt: TGCGCCAGCAGCCAAACAGGGATAACAGATACGCAGTATTTT
d_gene: NA; v_gene: TRBV28; abundance: NA; len: 16; j_gene: TRBJ1-1; CDR3aa: CASSSPPGHLNTEAFF; CDR3nt: TGTGCCAGCAGTTCGCCCCCGGGACACCTGAACACTGAAGCTTTCTTT
d_gene: NA; v_gene: TRBV5-6; abundance: NA; len: 14; j_gene: TRBJ2-7; CDR3aa: CASSFAGQLYEQYF; CDR3nt: TGTGCCAGCAGCTTCGCGGGACAGCTTTACGAGCAGTACTTC
d_gene: NA; v_gene: TRBV30; abundance: NA; len: 15; j_gene: TRBJ1-5; CDR3aa: CAWSVGHSSGQPQHF; CDR3nt: TGTGCCTGGAGTGTAGGACACTCCAGCGGGCAGCCCCAGCATTTT
d_gene: NA; v_gene: TRBV11-2; abundance: NA; len: 12; j_gene: TRBJ2-2; CDR3aa: CASQVGAGELFF; CDR3nt: TGTGCCAGCCAGGTCGGGGCCGGGGAGCTGTTTTTT
d_gene: TRBD2; v_gene: TRBV5-6; abundance: NA; len: 17; j_gene: TRBJ2-3; CDR3aa: CASSLGSSGSDLDTQYF; CDR3nt: TGTGCCAGCAGCTTGGGGTCTAGCGGGAGTGATTTGGATACGCAGTATTTT
d_gene: NA; v_gene: TRBV29-1; abundance: NA; len: 13; j_gene: TRBJ2-2; CDR3aa: CSVESGNTGELFF; CDR3nt: TGCAGCGTTGAATCGGGGAACACCGGGGAGCTGTTTTTT
d_gene: TRBD2; v_gene: TRBV11-2; abundance: NA; len: 15; j_gene: TRBJ2-5; CDR3aa: CASSSTSGGQETQYF; CDR3nt: TGTGCCAGCAGCTCCACTAGCGGGGGACAAGAGACCCAGTACTTC
d_gene: NA; v_gene: TRBV4-1; abundance: NA; len: 14; j_gene: TRBJ2-7; CDR3aa: CASSLNPVIYEQYF; CDR3nt: TGCGCCAGCAGCCTCAACCCCGTTATCTACGAGCAGTACTTC
d_gene: NA; v_gene: TRBV6-4; abundance: NA; len: 17; j_gene: TRBJ2-4; CDR3aa: CASSDSEGEFYKNIQYF; CDR3nt: TGTGCCAGCAGTGACTCTGAAGGAGAGTTTTACAAAAACATTCAGTACTTC
d_gene: NA; v_gene: TRBV6-1; abundance: NA; len: 16; j_gene: TRBJ1-3; CDR3aa: CASSEARGHAGNTIYF; CDR3nt: TGTGCCAGCAGTGAAGCGCGGGGTCACGCTGGAAACACCATATATTTT
d_gene: TRBD1; v_gene: TRBV4-1; abundance: once; len: 17; j_gene: TRBJ2-5; CDR3aa: CASSPMAGGLIQETQYF; CDR3nt: TGCGCCAGCAGCCCAATGGCAGGGGGCCTAATCCAAGAGACCCAGTACTTC
d_gene: NA; v_gene: TRBV9; abundance: NA; len: 14; j_gene: TRBJ1-4; CDR3aa: CASSPGPGAEKLFF; CDR3nt: TGTGCCAGCAGCCCGGGTCCGGGGGCTGAAAAACTGTTTTTT
d_gene: TRBD2; v_gene: TRBV30; abundance: NA; len: 16; j_gene: TRBJ2-2; CDR3aa: CAWSLSSGLNTGELFF; CDR3nt: TGTGCCTGGAGTCTCTCTAGCGGTCTGAACACCGGGGAGCTGTTTTTT
d_gene: TRBD1; v_gene: TRBV12-5; abundance: NA; len: 20; j_gene: TRBJ1-4; CDR3aa: CASGLVQGTMFGTGEEKLFF; CDR3nt: TGTGCTAGTGGTTTGGTACAGGGGACCATGTTTGGGACAGGCGAGGAAAAACTGTTTTTT
d_gene: TRBD1; v_gene: TRBV7-6; abundance: NA; len: 15; j_gene: TRBJ2-7; CDR3aa: CASSPGTGVAYEQYF; CDR3nt: TGTGCCAGCAGCCCCGGGACAGGAGTTGCCTACGAGCAGTACTTC
d_gene: TRBD2; v_gene: TRBV4-3; abundance: NA; len: 15; j_gene: TRBJ2-1; CDR3aa: CASSQDGTSGNEQFF; CDR3nt: TGCGCCAGCAGCCAAGACGGGACTAGCGGAAATGAGCAGTTCTTC
d_gene: TRBD1; v_gene: TRBV11-2; abundance: NA; len: 19; j_gene: TRBJ2-3; CDR3aa: CASSLGIMVGQGDPDTQYF; CDR3nt: TGTGCCAGCAGCTTAGGGATTATGGTCGGACAGGGGGATCCAGATACGCAGTATTTT
d_gene: NA; v_gene: TRBV4-1; abundance: once; len: 15; j_gene: TRBJ2-7; CDR3aa: CASSPIDLSSYEQYF; CDR3nt: TGCGCCAGCAGCCCCATTGATCTCAGCTCCTACGAGCAGTACTTC
d_gene: NA; v_gene: TRBV13; abundance: once; len: 13; j_gene: TRBJ2-7; CDR3aa: CASSFESGYEQYF; CDR3nt: TGTGCCAGCAGCTTCGAGTCTGGCTACGAGCAGTACTTC
d_gene: NA; v_gene: TRBV30; abundance: NA; len: 16; j_gene: TRBJ1-1; CDR3aa: CAWSVALAVRPTEAFF; CDR3nt: TGTGCCTGGAGTGTAGCTTTGGCCGTCAGGCCCACTGAAGCTTTCTTT
d_gene: NA; v_gene: TRBV19; abundance: NA; len: 13; j_gene: TRBJ1-1; CDR3aa: CASMQGSNTEAFF; CDR3nt: TGTGCCAGTATGCAGGGGTCGAACACTGAAGCTTTCTTT
d_gene: TRBD2; v_gene: TRBV7-3; abundance: NA; len: 16; j_gene: TRBJ2-1; CDR3aa: CASSARAGGPANEQFF; CDR3nt: TGTGCCAGCAGCGCTCGAGCGGGGGGGCCTGCCAATGAGCAGTTCTTC
d_gene: NA; v_gene: TRBV6-1; abundance: NA; len: 18; j_gene: TRBJ2-7; CDR3aa: CASSEAWQNTLYSYEQYF; CDR3nt: TGTGCCAGCAGTGAAGCTTGGCAGAACACCCTATACTCCTACGAGCAGTACTTC
d_gene: NA; v_gene: TRBV6-5; abundance: NA; len: 16; j_gene: TRBJ1-4; CDR3aa: CASSYSGQTTNEKLFF; CDR3nt: TGTGCCAGCAGTTACTCAGGACAGACAACTAATGAAAAACTGTTTTTT
d_gene: NA; v_gene: TRBV5-1; abundance: NA; len: 16; j_gene: TRBJ2-2; CDR3aa: CASSSARTADTGELFF; CDR3nt: TGCGCCAGCAGCTCGGCCCGGACAGCCGACACCGGGGAGCTGTTTTTT
d_gene: NA; v_gene: TRBV4-1; abundance: NA; len: 16; j_gene: TRBJ1-5; CDR3aa: CASSQVEGSRDQPQHF; CDR3nt: TGCGCCAGCAGCCAAGTCGAAGGATCGAGGGACCAGCCCCAGCATTTT
d_gene: NA; v_gene: TRBV11-2; abundance: NA; len: 17; j_gene: TRBJ2-3; CDR3aa: CASSSWSSGYVTDTQYF; CDR3nt: TGTGCCAGCAGTTCGTGGTCAAGCGGATATGTCACAGATACGCAGTATTTT
d_gene: NA; v_gene: TRBV20-1; abundance: once; len: 11; j_gene: TRBJ2-7; CDR3aa: CSARELYEQYF; CDR3nt: TGCAGTGCTAGAGAGCTCTACGAGCAGTACTTC
d_gene: NA; v_gene: TRBV10-1; abundance: NA; len: 13; j_gene: TRBJ2-4; CDR3aa: CASSESEGHIQYF; CDR3nt: TGCGCCAGCAGTGAGTCAGAGGGACACATTCAGTACTTC
d_gene: TRBD1; v_gene: TRBV7-9; abundance: NA; len: 15; j_gene: TRBJ2-5; CDR3aa: CASSPGATGGETQYF; CDR3nt: TGTGCCAGCAGCCCTGGGGCGACAGGGGGAGAGACCCAGTACTTC
d_gene: NA; v_gene: TRBV19; abundance: NA; len: 14; j_gene: TRBJ2-7; CDR3aa: CASSIQGGAYEQYF; CDR3nt: TGTGCCAGTAGTATACAGGGTGGAGCCTACGAGCAGTACTTC
d_gene: TRBD2; v_gene: TRBV4-1; abundance: NA; len: 18; j_gene: TRBJ2-7; CDR3aa: CASSQEGPRTSGTYEQYF; CDR3nt: TGCGCCAGCAGCCAAGAGGGTCCGAGGACTAGCGGAACCTACGAGCAGTACTTC
d_gene: NA; v_gene: TRBV5-1; abundance: once; len: 15; j_gene: TRBJ1-6; CDR3aa: CASSFVDRNNSPLHF; CDR3nt: TGCGCCAGCAGCTTCGTCGACAGAAATAATTCACCCCTCCACTTT